The 13 T cell receptor beta chains presented below share a single source sample, sequenced in a study of memory CD4+ T cells and cytomegalovirus serostatus. The sort gate was single viable CD3+CD4+CD8-CD45RO+ cells for memory CD4+ T cells. The protocol was immunoSEQ multiplex PCR, while the TCRdb copy is restricted to in-frame clones and leaves out a portion. The sample shows roughly 50,000 clones, roughly 78% of them seen only once. Sequenced: memory CD4+ T cells from blood. Receptor source: an adult in good health and CMV-seronegative.

The table lists this clone with a few counts. The J gene is TRBJ2-1, the V gene TRBV25-1, with D hard to call. Germline-derived CDR1 and CDR2 are MGHDK and SYGVNS. V was cut by 4 bases and J by 4 bases, with 14 bases left in between. The CDR3 has 15 residues. The CDR3 region is CASSGVNAEYNEQFF. In DNA form, the CDR3 reads TGTGCCAGCAGTGGGGTAAATGCGGAATACAATGAGCAGTTCTTC.

V gene TRBV6-5 combines with J gene TRBJ1-1; D unclear. V lost 2 bases and J lost 0, with 7 bases in between. This CDR3 is built from 14 residues. CDR1 is MNHEY and CDR2 is SVGAGI in the germline V gene. In DNA form, the CDR3 reads TGTGCCAGCAGTTACGGCCCTTTGAACACTGAAGCTTTCTTT. Translating gives CASSYGPLNTEAFF.

J is TRBJ2-4 and V is TRBV6-6; 7 nucleotides line up with TRBD1. CDR3 length: 16 residues. V was pared by 5 bases and J by 3 bases, with 10 bases of the junction left unmatched. Germline loops: CDR1 MNHNY, CDR2 SVGAGI (reference sequence). CDR3 loop: CASSTRQGRDKNIQYF. CDR3 in DNA: TGTGCCAGCAGTACCCGACAGGGCAGGGACAAAAACATTCAGTACTTC.

The J gene is TRBJ2-7, the V gene TRBV11-2; 12 nucleotides match TRBD2. Losses at the gene ends were 3 bases for V and 4 bases for J; bases not matched to a gene: 13. Per the germline V gene, CDR1 is SGHAT and CDR2 is FQNNGV. This CDR3 has 18 residues. The CDR3 DNA reads as TGTGCCAGCAGCTTCGGTACTAGCGGGGGGACGCTGACTTACGAGCAGTACTTC. Its protein product is CASSFGTSGGTLTYEQYF.

Here the CDR3 reads CASSQDGTGGEKLFF. DNA of the CDR3: TGCGCCAGCAGCCAAGACGGGACAGGGGGTGAAAAACTGTTTTTT. V usage is TRBV4-1 and J usage is TRBJ1-4; 11 nucleotides match TRBD1. The trim removed 0 bases at V and 7 bases at J, leaving 1 base unmatched. Germline CDR1 is MGHRA and CDR2 is YSYEKL. The length of the CDR3 is 15 residues.

The chain links TRBV5-4 to TRBJ2-5; 9 nucleotides agree with TRBD1. The V segment lost 3 bases and the J segment 4 bases; nucleotides outside the gene matches: 13. The CDR3 consists of 17 residues. Germline CDR1 SGHNT, CDR2 YYREEE (reference sequence). The CDR3 reads CASSSGGGQGLGETQYF. CDR3 bases: TGTGCCAGCAGCTCTGGCGGCGGACAGGGGTTAGGAGAGACCCAGTACTTC.

The V call is TRBV5-1, the J call TRBJ2-2; TRBD1 agrees at 12 bases. Germline values: CDR1 SGHRS, CDR2 YFSETQ. The CDR3 loop spans 20 amino acids. Losses at the gene ends were 5 bases for V and 4 bases for J; bases not matched to a gene: 18. The DNA for the CDR3 is TGCGCCAGCAGTCATCAAAGGGACAGGGGGCGCACAGCGAGCACCGGGGAGCTGTTTTTT. Translating it yields CASSHQRDRGRTASTGELFF.

J is TRBJ1-1 and V is TRBV29-1; weak D call: TRBD1 (5 bases). Trimming took off 6 bases at V and 6 bases at J, with 14 bases between the two ends. Germline V gene sequence: CDR1 SQVTM, CDR2 ANQGSEA. This CDR3 contains 12 residues. This CDR3 reads CSVLRGRAEAFF. The CDR3, as DNA: TGCAGCGTCCTCCGGGGGAGGGCTGAAGCTTTCTTT.

The chain recombines TRBV11-2 with TRBJ1-3; D unresolved. This CDR3 is built from 16 residues. V shed 1 base and J shed 0 bases, with 10 bases lying between them. The germline V gene has CDR1 SGHAT and CDR2 FQNNGV. CDR3 sequence: CASSLVELSSGNTIYF. CDR3 sequence (DNA): TGTGCCAGCAGCTTAGTAGAGTTGAGCTCTGGAAACACCATATATTTT.

In this sample, this clone turned up a few times. The chain recombines TRBV14 with TRBJ1-2; tentative D call: TRBD1 (6 bases). This CDR3 is built from 18 residues. Germline V gene data show CDR1 as SGHDN and CDR2 as FVKESK. Trimming left V 2 bases short and J 3 bases short, with 22 bases between. The CDR3: CASSQNRDLGRRYYGYTF. The CDR3 coding sequence is TGTGCCAGCAGCCAAAACAGGGACCTGGGTCGCAGATACTATGGCTACACCTTC. Full variable domain (outside the CDR3, taken from reference TRBV14 and TRBJ1-2): EAGVTQFPSHSVIEKGQTVTLRCDPISGHDNLYWYRRVMGKEIKFLLHFVKESKQDESGMPNNRFLAERTGGTYSTLKVQPAELEDSGVYFCASSQNRDLGRRYYGYTFGSGTRLTVV.

V usage is TRBV6-1 and J usage is TRBJ2-7; 7 bases line up with TRBD2. J lost 7 bases, V lost 8 bases, and 11 bases had no gene match. The CDR3 runs 13 residues. Looked up from germline, CDR1 is MNHNS and CDR2 is SASEGT. CDR3 DNA: TGTGCCAGCGGGAGGGATGCCGGGCGGGAGCAGTACTTC. It translates to CASGRDAGREQYF.

The chain has TRBV9 and TRBJ2-5, with D perhaps matching TRBD2 (5 bases). CDR1 and CDR2 (germline): SGDLS, YYNGEE. The CDR3 covers 15 residues. V was shortened by 4 bases and J by 3 bases, with 16 bases between the two germline ends. CDR3 amino acids: CASSPVDSGEETQYF. The CDR3 DNA follows: TGTGCCAGCAGCCCGGTGGACTCGGGCGAAGAGACCCAGTACTTC.

In its sample, this clone was seen a few times. The V gene is TRBV5-4, the J gene TRBJ1-3, with TRBD1 matching over 10 bases. Germline trimming cut 4 bases from V and 3 bases from J; bases unmatched to any gene: 4. The germline V gene encodes CDR1 SGHNT and CDR2 YYREEE (reference sequence). The CDR3 consists of 15 residues. The DNA for the CDR3 is TGTGCCAGCAGCCGGGACAGGGGCGGTGGAAACACCATATATTTT. Its protein is CASSRDRGGGNTIYF.